These 2 T cell receptor beta chains were sequenced from one sample in a study of identical twins. TCRdb reanalysed the 5' RACE reads using MiXCR and keeps one entry per CDR3 protein. The table shows 600,000 to 800,000 distinct CDR3 sequences, with around 20% occurring only once. These data were likewise used in another study, on T cells expressing NK-cell markers.

The sequenced material came from PBMCs. The source of these receptors is a woman under 30 in good health.

Points on this clonotype: A clone one base away is much larger, so this may be a read error. The J gene is TRBJ2-5, the V gene TRBV5-1; 8 positions agree with TRBD2. The CDR3 totals 15 residues. CDR1 is SGHRS and CDR2 is YFSETQ in the germline V gene. The CDR3 nucleotides read TGCGACAGCAGCACCGCCGGGACTAGTAAGGAGACCCAGTACTTC. This encodes CDSSTAGTSKETQYF.

This chain links TRBV27 with TRBJ1-2; D unresolved. The length of the CDR3 is 11 residues. V was pared by 9 bases and J by 4 bases, with 9 bases between. Germline CDR1 is MNHEY and CDR2 is SMNVEV (reference sequence). CDR3 nucleotide sequence: TGTGCCAGTTGGGATCCCTATGGCTACACCTTC. Translation gives CASWDPYGYTF.